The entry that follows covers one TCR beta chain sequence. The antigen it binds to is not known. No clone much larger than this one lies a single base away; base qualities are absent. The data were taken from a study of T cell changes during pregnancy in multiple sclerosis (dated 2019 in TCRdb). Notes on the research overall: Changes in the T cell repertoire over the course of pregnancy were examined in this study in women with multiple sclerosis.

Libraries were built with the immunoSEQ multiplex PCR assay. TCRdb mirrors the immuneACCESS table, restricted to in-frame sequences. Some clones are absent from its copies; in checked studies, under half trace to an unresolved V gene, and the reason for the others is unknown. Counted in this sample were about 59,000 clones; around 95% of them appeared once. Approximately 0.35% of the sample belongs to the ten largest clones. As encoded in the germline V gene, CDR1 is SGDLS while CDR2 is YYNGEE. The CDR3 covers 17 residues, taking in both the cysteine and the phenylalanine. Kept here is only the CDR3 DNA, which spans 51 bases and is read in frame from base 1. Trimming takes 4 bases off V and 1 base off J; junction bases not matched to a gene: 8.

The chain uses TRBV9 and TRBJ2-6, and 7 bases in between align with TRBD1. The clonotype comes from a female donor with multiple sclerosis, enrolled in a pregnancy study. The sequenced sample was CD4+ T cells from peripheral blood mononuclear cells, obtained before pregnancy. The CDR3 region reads CASSTGQSFSGANVLTF. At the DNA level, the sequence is TGTGCCAGCAGCACGGGACAGTCCTTTTCTGGGGCCAACGTCCTGACTTTC.